A selection of T cell receptor beta chains follows, all from one sample in a study of T cell changes during pregnancy in multiple sclerosis. The data were produced by immunoSEQ multiplex PCR, yet TCRdb's version contains in-frame clones alone and is incomplete. The sample lists 26,000 or so clones; about 92% were seen once. The sample in question was peripheral blood, obtained in the first trimester of pregnancy. The receptors were sampled from a female donor in good health, enrolled as a control in a pregnancy study. The CDR3 runs from the conserved cysteine through the conserved F or W. Each record gives: J gene, D gene, clone size, V gene, CDR3 protein, CDR3 DNA. D genes are given only for firm matches. The listing skips clone size in some rows; elsewhere it reads once, few, many or a size class.

TRBJ2-1 | TRBD2 | - | TRBV6-1 | CASTEGSGGLDEQFF | TGTGCCAGCACCGAAGGGAGCGGGGGGCTCGATGAGCAGTTCTTC
TRBJ2-7 | TRBD1 | - | TRBV27 | CASSLKVDRSYEQYF | TGTGCCAGCAGTTTAAAGGTGGACAGGAGCTACGAGCAGTACTTC
TRBJ2-3 | TRBD2 | - | TRBV7-8 | CASSSREGGDTQYF | TGTGCCAGCAGCTCCCGGGAGGGTGGAGATACGCAGTATTTT
TRBJ1-5 | TRBD1 | - | TRBV30 | CAWSTTGVNQPQHF | TGTGCCTGGAGCACAACAGGGGTAAATCAGCCCCAGCATTTT
TRBJ1-2 | - | - | TRBV30 | CAWSVPNRDNYGYTF | TGTGCCTGGAGTGTACCCAATCGAGATAACTATGGCTACACCTTC
TRBJ1-4 | TRBD1 | - | TRBV27 | CASSLSVGTGEEKLFF | TGTGCCAGCAGTTTATCGGTAGGGACAGGGGAAGAAAAACTGTTTTTT
TRBJ1-4 | TRBD1 | - | TRBV9 | CASSQRTGSNEKLFF | TGTGCCAGCAGCCAACGGACAGGGTCTAATGAAAAACTGTTTTTT
TRBJ2-7 | TRBD2 | few | TRBV2 | CASRPVGGYEQYF | TGTGCCAGCCGCCCGGTGGGGGGGTACGAGCAGTACTTC
TRBJ1-2 | - | - | TRBV6-6 | CASSFTMAGAGGYTF | TGTGCCAGCAGCTTCACAATGGCGGGGGCGGGAGGCTACACCTTC
TRBJ1-2 | - | - | TRBV15 | CATSSGRDSYGYTF | TGTGCCACCAGCAGCGGACGGGACTCCTATGGCTACACCTTC
TRBJ2-7 | - | - | TRBV6-1 | CASGGAGASYEQYF | TGTGCCAGCGGGGGGGCGGGGGCCTCCTACGAGCAGTACTTC
TRBJ2-3 | - | - | TRBV5-1 | CASSLTSNADTQYF | TGCGCCAGCAGCCTGACTAGTAATGCAGATACGCAGTATTTT
TRBJ1-1 | TRBD1 | - | TRBV19 | CASSGRTGRNTEAFF | TGTGCCAGTAGTGGCAGGACAGGGCGGAACACTGAAGCTTTCTTT
TRBJ1-1 | TRBD1 | - | TRBV18 | CASSPRGQGNTEAFF | TGTGCCAGCTCACCAAGGGGACAGGGGAACACTGAAGCTTTCTTT
TRBJ1-3 | - | - | TRBV6-5 | CATNPGIGGNTIYF | TGTGCCACCAACCCCGGGATAGGTGGAAACACCATATATTTT
TRBJ1-1 | - | - | TRBV27 | CASSARTSPNTEAFF | TGTGCCAGCAGTGCGAGGACAAGCCCGAACACTGAAGCTTTCTTT
TRBJ1-4 | TRBD1 | - | TRBV18 | CASSPSDRELFF | TGTGCCAGCTCACCTTCGGACAGGGAACTGTTTTTT
TRBJ2-3 | TRBD1 | - | TRBV5-1 | CASSTIRDRGTDTQYF | TGCGCCAGCAGCACGATCCGGGACAGAGGCACAGATACGCAGTATTTT
TRBJ2-7 | TRBD1 | - | TRBV30 | CAWTPGQGSTYF | TGTGCCTGGACGCCGGGACAGGGCTCGACGTACTTC
TRBJ1-1 | TRBD1 | few | TRBV30 | CAWSTGQSTEAFF | TGTGCCTGGAGCACGGGACAGAGCACTGAAGCTTTCTTT
TRBJ1-4 | - | - | TRBV7-9 | CASSRLGGGNEKLFF | TGTGCCAGCAGTCGCCTCGGGGGGGGGAATGAAAAACTGTTTTTT
TRBJ2-3 | - | - | TRBV18 | CASSPGTPPGSDTQYF | TGTGCCAGCTCACCCGGGACACCCCCTGGGTCAGATACGCAGTATTTT
TRBJ2-5 | - | - | TRBV6-1 | CASTIVEGMEETQYF | TGTGCCAGCACCATAGTGGAGGGGATGGAAGAGACCCAGTACTTC
TRBJ1-1 | - | - | TRBV29-1 | CSVALNTEAFF | TGCAGCGTTGCTTTGAACACTGAAGCTTTCTTT
TRBJ1-2 | TRBD1 | - | TRBV19 | CASSRTGSYGYTF | TGTGCCAGTAGTAGGACAGGGAGCTATGGCTACACCTTC
TRBJ2-7 | - | - | TRBV5-4 | CASSLGGNYEQYF | TGTGCCAGCAGCTTGGGCGGAAACTACGAGCAGTACTTC
TRBJ1-1 | - | - | TRBV21-1 | CASVTPGYTEAFF | TGTGCCAGCGTCACACCGGGATACACTGAAGCTTTCTTT
TRBJ2-7 | - | - | TRBV6-5 | CASSYRGTSYEQYF | TGTGCCAGCAGTTACAGGGGGACATCCTACGAGCAGTACTTC
TRBJ1-5 | - | - | TRBV6-6 | CASRAGGTGQPQHF | TGTGCCAGCAGGGCTGGGGGGACGGGTCAGCCCCAGCATTTT
TRBJ1-1 | - | - | TRBV6-5 | CASSYSAVNTEAFF | TGTGCCAGCAGTTACTCGGCAGTGAACACTGAAGCTTTCTTT
TRBJ2-5 | TRBD2 | - | TRBV27 | CASSLGLAGKETQYF | TGTGCCAGCAGTTTGGGACTAGCGGGGAAAGAGACCCAGTACTTC
TRBJ1-4 | - | - | TRBV10-3 | CAAGGATNEKLFF | TGTGCCGCTGGGGGGGCAACTAATGAAAAACTGTTTTTT
TRBJ1-2 | - | - | TRBV28 | CASSLTDAYGYTF | TGTGCCAGCAGCCTGACAGACGCCTATGGCTACACCTTC
TRBJ2-5 | - | - | TRBV6-6 | CASSRGSQETQYF | TGTGCCAGCAGTCGGGGGAGTCAGGAGACCCAGTACTTC
TRBJ2-3 | TRBD2 | - | TRBV5-4 | CASSLDLAGKSDTQYF | TGTGCCAGCAGCTTGGACCTAGCGGGAAAGTCAGATACGCAGTATTTT
TRBJ1-3 | TRBD1 | once | TRBV30 | CAWTQQGAPGNTIYF | TGTGCCTGGACCCAACAGGGGGCGCCTGGAAACACCATATATTTT
TRBJ2-7 | TRBD2 | - | TRBV10-3 | CAIRTGLAASGYEQYF | TGTGCCATCAGGACTGGACTAGCGGCATCGGGCTACGAGCAGTACTTC
TRBJ1-4 | TRBD1 | - | TRBV5-4 | CASSFAGQGGEKLFF | TGTGCCAGCAGCTTTGCGGGACAGGGGGGTGAAAAACTGTTTTTT
TRBJ2-5 | TRBD2 | - | TRBV9 | CASSVATLAGGETQYF | TGTGCCAGCAGCGTAGCTACTCTAGCGGGGGGGGAGACCCAGTACTTC
TRBJ1-5 | TRBD1 | - | TRBV30 | CAWSLLRQGPNQPQHF | TGTGCCTGGAGTTTACTACGACAGGGACCCAATCAGCCCCAGCATTTT
TRBJ1-4 | - | - | TRBV9 | CASSSEGATNEKLFF | TGTGCCAGCAGCTCCGAGGGGGCAACTAATGAAAAACTGTTTTTT